The next 21 T cell receptor beta chains were all read from a single sample in a study of cytomegalovirus exposure and HLA in healthy donors. With 60 Vbeta and 13 Jbeta primers, the PCR was carried out. Using immunoSEQ multiplex PCR, the repertoire was profiled, and TCRdb retains in-frame clones only, with some absent. The sample has about 110,000 clones; roughly 71% are singletons. Sequencing used PBMCs. These receptor sequences come from a male donor in good health and CMV-seropositive.

The chain employs TRBV11-1 and TRBJ2-3; D perhaps matches TRBD2 (5 bases). V was shortened by 4 bases and J by 3 bases, with 26 bases between the two germline ends. The germline V gene has CDR1 SGHAT and CDR2 FQDESV (reference sequence). The CDR3 spans 19 residues. In DNA form, the CDR3 reads TGTGCCAGCAGCTCTCGTGGGATTTGGGCGCCACGGAGGACAGATACGCAGTATTTT. It codes for CASSSRGIWAPRRTDTQYF.

The chain employs TRBV6-1 and TRBJ2-5; D ambiguous. Trimming shortened V by 2 bases and J by 7 bases, and 14 bases separated the two germline ends. The CDR3 totals 14 residues. Germline V gene sequence: CDR1 MNHNS, CDR2 SASEGT. In DNA, the CDR3 is TGTGCCAGCAGTGAAATCTCCGATTTCGGGACCCAGTACTTC. Encoded protein: CASSEISDFGTQYF.

This clone was seen a handful of times. The rearrangement uses TRBV6-5 and TRBJ1-3; no clear D. The V end was cut by 6 bases, the J end by 3 bases, with 12 bases between. Germline CDR1 reads MNHEY; CDR2 reads SVGAGI. The CDR3 runs to 14 residues. The CDR3 nucleotides are TGTGCCAGCAGCCCCGGTCGGGGTGGAAACACCATATATTTT. Encoded protein: CASSPGRGGNTIYF.

This sequence joins TRBV6-1 and TRBJ1-5; D ambiguous. Trimming removed 6 bases at V and 4 bases at J, with 10 bases between. CDR1 is MNHNS and CDR2 is SASEGT in the germline V gene. CDR3 length: 13 amino acids. CDR3 protein: CASRVPGNQPQHF. The CDR3 DNA reads as TGTGCCAGCAGGGTCCCCGGGAATCAGCCCCAGCATTTT.

CDR3 bases: TGTGCCAGCAGCAGAGTAGGACAGATAGGGATCAATGAGCAGTTCTTC. Amino acids: CASSRVGQIGINEQFF. The V call is TRBV5-6, the J call TRBJ2-1, with a possible D match to TRBD1 (6 bases). The CDR3 runs 16 residues. The V end lost 4 bases, the J end lost 6 bases, and 20 bases lay between the germline ends. Per the germline V gene, CDR1 is SGHDT and CDR2 is YYEEEE.

The chain has TRBV11-2 and TRBJ2-1, with TRBD1 as a possible D gene (6 bases). The CDR3 totals 13 residues. Deletions cut 1 base from V and 9 bases from J, with 10 bases between. The germline gives CDR1 SGHAT, CDR2 FQNNGV. The CDR3 DNA reads TGTGCCAGCAGCTTAGTTAGAGGGGGTGAGCAGTTCTTC. Translating it yields CASSLVRGGEQFF.

The chain joins TRBV4-3 to TRBJ2-7, with TRBD2 as a possible D gene (5 bases). The germline V and J ends were trimmed by 4 bases and 2 bases, with 21 bases remaining between them. Germline loops: CDR1 LGHNA, CDR2 YSLEER. The CDR3 extends over 17 amino acids. The CDR3 sequence: CASSPDVAGPVTYEQYF. In nucleotides, the CDR3 is TGCGCCAGCAGCCCTGACGTTGCGGGCCCCGTCACCTACGAGCAGTACTTC.

This rearrangement joins TRBV5-4 to TRBJ2-1; TRBD2 matches at 10 bases. Germline V CDR1 and CDR2: SGHNT, YYREEE (reference sequence). This CDR3 comprises 16 residues. Trimming took 6 bases from V and 8 from J; bases not matched to a gene: 14. CDR3 residues: CASNHPGLAGADEQFF. DNA for the CDR3: TGTGCCAGCAACCACCCTGGGCTAGCGGGGGCCGATGAGCAGTTCTTC.

The chain is built from TRBV9 and TRBJ2-3; no firm D call. With 3 bases removed from V and 3 bases from J, the gap between germline ends came to 20 bases. Germline loops: CDR1 SGDLS, CDR2 YYNGEE. This CDR3 contains 17 residues. The CDR3 bases are TGTGCCAGCAGCGCCCAGCCCCCACCACAGACGACAGATACGCAGTATTTT. This codes for CASSAQPPPQTTDTQYF.

The chain combines TRBV7-2 with TRBJ2-7; D is unclear. Trimming left V 0 bases short and J 6 bases short, with 3 bases between. Germline lookup yields CDR1 SGHTA and CDR2 FQGNSA. The CDR3 consists of 11 residues. This CDR3 reads CASSLAGEQYF. The CDR3 bases are TGTGCCAGCAGCTTAGCCGGCGAGCAGTACTTC.

This rearrangement joins TRBV9 to TRBJ2-1; D gene uncertain. CDR1 is SGDLS and CDR2 is YYNGEE in the germline V gene. The V end was cut by 4 bases, the J end by 0 bases, with 14 bases between. This CDR3 contains 16 residues. The CDR3 region has the DNA TGTGCCAGCAGCTTACATAGCAGAGGCTCCTACAATGAGCAGTTCTTC. Translated: CASSLHSRGSYNEQFF.

The chain's CDR3 is CASSQEFGLAASTDTQYF. The CDR3, as DNA: TGCGCCAGCAGCCAAGAATTCGGACTAGCGGCTAGCACAGATACGCAGTATTTT. The chain carries TRBV4-1 and TRBJ2-3; 10 positions agree with TRBD2. The CDR3 covers 18 residues. Germline V gives CDR1 MGHRA, CDR2 YSYEKL. V lost 0 bases, J lost 0 bases, and 6 bases stayed unmatched.

The genes are TRBV2 and TRBJ2-2, with TRBD1 matching 7 bases. The junction had 5 bases not matched to a gene; V was cut back by 9 bases and J by 4 bases. Germline V gives CDR1 SNHLY, CDR2 FYNNEI. The length of the CDR3 is 13 residues. The CDR3 bases are TGTGCCAGTGCGACAGGGCGCACCGGGGAGCTGTTTTTT. It encodes CASATGRTGELFF.

A few counts support this clone. The chain uses TRBV9 and TRBJ1-2; TRBD1 is a possible D gene (6 bases). Trimming cost V 0 bases and J 4 bases, with 10 bases left between them. Germline V CDR1 and CDR2: SGDLS, YYNGEE. This CDR3 comprises 14 residues. CDR3 sequence reads: CASSVEGHSYGYTF. For the CDR3, the DNA is TGTGCCAGCAGCGTAGAGGGACACAGCTATGGCTACACCTTC.

CDR3 DNA sequence: TGTGCCATCAGTGAGGGGGACTTGATCAATGAGCAGTTCTTC. This gives the protein CAISEGDLINEQFF. The gene calls are TRBV10-3 and TRBJ2-1, with D possibly TRBD2 on 6 matching bases. In germline, CDR1 is ENHRY, CDR2 SYGVKD. V lost 2 bases and J lost 6, with 11 bases in between. This CDR3 region has 14 residues.

The genes are TRBV19 and TRBJ1-5; 7 nucleotides match TRBD1. Germline V gives CDR1 LNHDA, CDR2 SQIVND (reference sequence). This CDR3 comprises 16 residues. V shed 3 bases, J shed 0 bases, and the junction held 5 bases outside the gene matches. This CDR3 reads CASSMRTGPSNQPQHF. As DNA, the CDR3 is TGTGCCAGTAGTATGCGGACAGGTCCTAGCAATCAGCCCCAGCATTTT.

On this clone: This sample includes further DNA sequences coding for the same CDR3. CDR3 DNA: TGCGCCAGCAGCTTGGGAGGGGGACAAGAGACCCAGTACTTC. Protein product: CASSLGGGQETQYF. The rearrangement uses TRBV5-1 and TRBJ2-5; D may be TRBD1 (6 bases). Germline CDR1 and CDR2: SGHRS and YFSETQ. This CDR3 is built from 14 residues. V gave up 0 bases and J gave up 2 bases, with 8 bases separating them. The whole variable domain, filled in from reference TRBV5-1 and TRBJ2-5, reads KAGVTQTPRYLIKTRGQQVTLSCSPISGHRSVSWYQQTPGQGLQFLFEYFSETQRNKGNFPGRFSGRQFSNSRSEMNVSTLELGDSALYLCASSLGGGQETQYFGPGTRLLVL.

The V call is TRBV19, the J call TRBJ1-2; 10 bases are a match to TRBD1. J was trimmed by 7 bases and V by 8 bases; bases with no gene match: 7. Per germline, CDR1 LNHDA and CDR2 SQIVND (reference sequence). The CDR3 is made up of 13 amino acids. CDR3 sequence: CASFRQGASGYTF. The CDR3 DNA is TGTGCCAGTTTCAGACAGGGGGCGAGTGGCTACACCTTC.

The chain is built from TRBV15 and TRBJ2-7; 12 nucleotides align to TRBD1. This CDR3 spans 16 amino acids. The V and J ends lost 2 bases and 5 bases, in that order; junction bases with no gene match: 7. Germline lookup yields CDR1 LNHNV and CDR2 YYDKDF (reference sequence). CDR3 loop: CATSRKAGTGGDEQYF. In DNA form, the CDR3 reads TGTGCCACCAGCAGAAAAGCCGGGACAGGGGGCGACGAGCAGTACTTC.

This chain joins TRBV19 and TRBJ2-7, with D maybe TRBD2 (5 bases). With 6 bases removed from V and 6 bases from J, the gap between germline ends came to 15 bases. The germline gives CDR1 LNHDA, CDR2 SQIVND (reference sequence). The CDR3 is made up of 13 amino acids. The CDR3 here is CASRWVGEGEQYF. The CDR3 nucleotides read TGTGCCAGTAGATGGGTGGGAGAGGGCGAGCAGTACTTC.

V is TRBV15 and J is TRBJ2-2; 9 bases map to TRBD2. Per the germline V gene, CDR1 is LNHNV and CDR2 is YYDKDF (reference sequence). With 3 bases clipped from V and 6 bases from J, the junction kept 5 bases outside the gene matches. CDR3 length equals 15 residues. The CDR3 DNA sequence: TGTGCCACCAGCAGGTTCGAGCGGGAGGCCGGGGAGCTGTTTTTT. This translates into CATSRFEREAGELFF.